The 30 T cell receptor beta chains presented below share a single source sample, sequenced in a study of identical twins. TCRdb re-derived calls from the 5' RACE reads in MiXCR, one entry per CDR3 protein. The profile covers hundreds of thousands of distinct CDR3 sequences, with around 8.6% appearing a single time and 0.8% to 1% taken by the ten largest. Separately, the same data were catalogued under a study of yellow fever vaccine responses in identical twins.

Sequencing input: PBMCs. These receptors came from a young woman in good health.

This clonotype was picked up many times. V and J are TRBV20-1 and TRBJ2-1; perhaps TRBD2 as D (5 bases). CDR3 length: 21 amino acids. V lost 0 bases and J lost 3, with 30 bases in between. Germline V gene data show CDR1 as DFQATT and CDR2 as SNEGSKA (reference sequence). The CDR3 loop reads CSARDREFGKGRGEGYNEQFF. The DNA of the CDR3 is TGCAGTGCTAGAGATAGGGAGTTCGGTAAAGGGCGCGGAGAGGGCTACAATGAGCAGTTCTTC.

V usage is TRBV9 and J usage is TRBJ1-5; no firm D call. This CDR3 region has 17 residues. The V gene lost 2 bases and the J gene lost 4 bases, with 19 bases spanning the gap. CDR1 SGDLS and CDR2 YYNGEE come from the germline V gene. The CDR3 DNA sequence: TGTGCCAGCAGCGTCGGGCCCGAAGCAACTATGAATCAGCCCCAGCATTTT. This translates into CASSVGPEATMNQPQHF.

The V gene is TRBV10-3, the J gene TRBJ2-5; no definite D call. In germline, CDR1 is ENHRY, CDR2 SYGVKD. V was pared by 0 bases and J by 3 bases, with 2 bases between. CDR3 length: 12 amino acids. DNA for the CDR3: TGTGCCATCAGTGAGTCGGAAGAGACCCAGTACTTC. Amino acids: CAISESEETQYF.

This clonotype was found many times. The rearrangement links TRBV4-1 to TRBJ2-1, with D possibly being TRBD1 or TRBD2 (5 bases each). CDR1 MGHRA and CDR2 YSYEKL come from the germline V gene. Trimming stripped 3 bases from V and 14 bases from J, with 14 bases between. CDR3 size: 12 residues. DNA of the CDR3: TGCGCCAGCAGCCAGTGGGACGATAACAAGTTCTTC. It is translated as CASSQWDDNKFF.

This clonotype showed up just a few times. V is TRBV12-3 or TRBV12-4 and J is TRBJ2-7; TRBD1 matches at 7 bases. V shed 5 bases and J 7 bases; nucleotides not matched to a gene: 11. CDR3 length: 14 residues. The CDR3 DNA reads TGTGCCAGCAGTATCGAGACAGGGAAGGGGGAGCAGTACTTC. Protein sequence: CASSIETGKGEQYF.

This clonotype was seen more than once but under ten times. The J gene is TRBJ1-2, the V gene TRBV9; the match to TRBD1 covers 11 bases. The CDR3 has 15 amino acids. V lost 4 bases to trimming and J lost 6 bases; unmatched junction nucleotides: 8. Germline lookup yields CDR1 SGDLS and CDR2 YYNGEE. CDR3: CASSSEDRGPDGYTF. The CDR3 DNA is TGTGCCAGCAGCTCAGAGGACAGGGGGCCCGATGGCTACACCTTC.

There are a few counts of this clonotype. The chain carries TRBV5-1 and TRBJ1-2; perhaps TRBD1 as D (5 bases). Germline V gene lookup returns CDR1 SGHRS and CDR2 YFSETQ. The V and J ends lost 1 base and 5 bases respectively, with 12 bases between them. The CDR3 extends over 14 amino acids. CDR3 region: CASSLLHGGYGYTF. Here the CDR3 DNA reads TGCGCCAGCAGCTTGTTGCACGGGGGGTATGGCTACACCTTC.

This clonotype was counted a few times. DNA of the CDR3: TGTGCCAGCAGCTCTCCCCGTTTGGATGCCTCCCCAGATACGCAGTATTTT. It specifies CASSSPRLDASPDTQYF. The gene calls are TRBV28 and TRBJ2-3; D is unclear. With 6 bases removed from V and 4 bases from J, the gap between germline ends came to 23 bases. This CDR3 is built from 17 residues. Germline loops: CDR1 MDHEN, CDR2 SYDVKM.

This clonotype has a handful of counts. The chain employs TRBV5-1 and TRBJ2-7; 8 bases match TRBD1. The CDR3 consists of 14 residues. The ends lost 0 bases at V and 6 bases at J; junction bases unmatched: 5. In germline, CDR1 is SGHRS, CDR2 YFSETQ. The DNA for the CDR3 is TGCGCCAGCAGCTTGGGGACAGGGACGGTCGAGCAGTACTTC. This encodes CASSLGTGTVEQYF.

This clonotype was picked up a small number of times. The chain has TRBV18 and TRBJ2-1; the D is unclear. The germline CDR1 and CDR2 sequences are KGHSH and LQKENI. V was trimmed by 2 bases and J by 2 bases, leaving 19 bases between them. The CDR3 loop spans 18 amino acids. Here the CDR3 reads CASSPRRRPKRTYNEQFF. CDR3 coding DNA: TGTGCCAGCTCACCAAGGCGACGACCCAAGAGGACCTACAATGAGCAGTTCTTC.

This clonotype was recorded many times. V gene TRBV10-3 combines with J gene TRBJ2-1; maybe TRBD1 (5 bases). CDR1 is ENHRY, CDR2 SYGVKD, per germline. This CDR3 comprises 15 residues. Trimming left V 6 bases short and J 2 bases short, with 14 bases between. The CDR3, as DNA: TGTGCCATCAGGGACATGGAGTATGCCTACAATGAGCAGTTCTTC. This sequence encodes CAIRDMEYAYNEQFF.

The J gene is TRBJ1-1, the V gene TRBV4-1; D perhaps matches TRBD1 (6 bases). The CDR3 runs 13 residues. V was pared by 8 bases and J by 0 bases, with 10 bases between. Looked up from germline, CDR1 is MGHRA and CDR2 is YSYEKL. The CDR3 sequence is CASVGQLNTEAFF. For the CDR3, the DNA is TGCGCCAGCGTTGGACAGTTGAACACTGAAGCTTTCTTT.

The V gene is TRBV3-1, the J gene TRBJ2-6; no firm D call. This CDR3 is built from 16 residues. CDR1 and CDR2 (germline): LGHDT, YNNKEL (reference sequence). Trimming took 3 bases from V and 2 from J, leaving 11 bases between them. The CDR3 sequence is CASSHPPGPGANVLTF. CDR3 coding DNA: TGTGCCAGCAGCCACCCACCGGGCCCTGGGGCCAACGTCCTGACTTTC.

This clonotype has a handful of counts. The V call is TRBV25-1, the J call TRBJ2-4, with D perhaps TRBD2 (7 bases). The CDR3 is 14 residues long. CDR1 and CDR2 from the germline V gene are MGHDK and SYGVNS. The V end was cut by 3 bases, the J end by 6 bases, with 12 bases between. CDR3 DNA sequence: TGTGCCAGCAGTGATGGGGAGGGGGGAAACATTCAGTACTTC. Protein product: CASSDGEGGNIQYF.

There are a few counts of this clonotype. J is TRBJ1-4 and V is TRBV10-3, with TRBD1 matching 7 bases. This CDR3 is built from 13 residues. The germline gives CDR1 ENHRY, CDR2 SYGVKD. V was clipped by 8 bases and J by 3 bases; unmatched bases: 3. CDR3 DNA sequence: TGTGCCATCCAGACAGGGCCTAATGAAAAACTGTTTTTT. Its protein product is CAIQTGPNEKLFF.

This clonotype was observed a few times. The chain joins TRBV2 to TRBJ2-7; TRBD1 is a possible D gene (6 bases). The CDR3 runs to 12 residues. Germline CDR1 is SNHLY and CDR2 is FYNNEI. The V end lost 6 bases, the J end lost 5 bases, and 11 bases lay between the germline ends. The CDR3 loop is CASRSGVDEQYF. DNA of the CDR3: TGTGCCAGCAGGTCAGGGGTGGACGAGCAGTACTTC.

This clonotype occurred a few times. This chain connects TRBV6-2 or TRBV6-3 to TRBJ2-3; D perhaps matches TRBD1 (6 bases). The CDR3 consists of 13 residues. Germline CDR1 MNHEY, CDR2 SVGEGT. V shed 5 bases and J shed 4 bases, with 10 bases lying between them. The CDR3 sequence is CASSRQVPDTQYF. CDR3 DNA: TGTGCCAGCAGTCGACAGGTGCCAGATACGCAGTATTTT.

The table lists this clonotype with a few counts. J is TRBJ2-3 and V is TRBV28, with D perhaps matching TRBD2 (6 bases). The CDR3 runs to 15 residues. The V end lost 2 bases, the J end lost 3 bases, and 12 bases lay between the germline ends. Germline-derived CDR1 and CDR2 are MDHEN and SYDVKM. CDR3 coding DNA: TGTGCCAGCAGTTTAGGTACCGCGGGGACAGATACGCAGTATTTT. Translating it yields CASSLGTAGTDTQYF.

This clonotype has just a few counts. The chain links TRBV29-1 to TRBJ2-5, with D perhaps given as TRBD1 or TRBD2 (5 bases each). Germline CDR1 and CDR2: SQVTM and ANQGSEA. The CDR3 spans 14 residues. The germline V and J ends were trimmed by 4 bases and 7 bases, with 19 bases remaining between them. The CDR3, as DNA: TGCAGCGTTGTCATCGGGACGGTACCCGGGACCCAGTACTTC. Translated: CSVVIGTVPGTQYF. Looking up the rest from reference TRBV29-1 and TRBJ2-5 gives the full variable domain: SAVISQKPSRDICQRGTSLTIQCQVDSQVTMMFWYRQQPGQSLTLIATANQGSEATYESGFVIDKFPISRPNLTFSTLTVSNMSPEDSSIYLCSVVIGTVPGTQYFGPGTRLLVL.

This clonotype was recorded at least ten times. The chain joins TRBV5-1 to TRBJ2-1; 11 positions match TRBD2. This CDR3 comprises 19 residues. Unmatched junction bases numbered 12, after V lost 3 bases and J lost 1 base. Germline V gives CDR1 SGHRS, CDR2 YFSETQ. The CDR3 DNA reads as TGCGCCAGCAGCTCCTTGATAGCGGGGGGGCCAGTATCCTACAATGAGCAGTTCTTC. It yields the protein CASSSLIAGGPVSYNEQFF. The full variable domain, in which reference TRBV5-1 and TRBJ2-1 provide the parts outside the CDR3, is KAGVTQTPRYLIKTRGQQVTLSCSPISGHRSVSWYQQTPGQGLQFLFEYFSETQRNKGNFPGRFSGRQFSNSRSEMNVSTLELGDSALYLCASSSLIAGGPVSYNEQFFGPGTRLTVL.

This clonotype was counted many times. This CDR3 reads CASRVSLNTEAFF. CDR3 DNA sequence: TGTGCCAGCAGGGTTAGCCTGAACACTGAAGCTTTCTTT. The rearrangement links TRBV2 to TRBJ1-1; D gene uncertain. Deletions cut 6 bases from V and 0 bases from J, with 8 bases between. The germline V gene has CDR1 SNHLY and CDR2 FYNNEI. The CDR3 totals 13 residues. Drawing the rest from reference TRBV2 and TRBJ1-1, the complete variable domain is EPEVTQTPSHQVTQMGQEVILRCVPISNHLYFYWYRQILGQKVEFLVSFYNNEISEKSEIFDDQFSVERPDGSNFTLKIRSTKLEDSAMYFCASRVSLNTEAFFGQGTRLTVV.

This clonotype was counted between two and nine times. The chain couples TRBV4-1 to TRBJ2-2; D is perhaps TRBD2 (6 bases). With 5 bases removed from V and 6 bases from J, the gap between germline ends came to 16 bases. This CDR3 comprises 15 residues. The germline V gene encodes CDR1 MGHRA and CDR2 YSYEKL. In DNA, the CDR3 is TGCGCCAGCAGCGGCCCGGGACTCACCGCCGGGGAGCTGTTTTTT. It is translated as CASSGPGLTAGELFF.

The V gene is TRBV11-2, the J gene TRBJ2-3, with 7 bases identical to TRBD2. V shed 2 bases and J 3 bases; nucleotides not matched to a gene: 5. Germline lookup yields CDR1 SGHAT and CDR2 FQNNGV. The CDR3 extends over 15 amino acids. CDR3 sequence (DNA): TGTGCCAGCAGCTTAAACGGGAGGATAACAGATACGCAGTATTTT. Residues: CASSLNGRITDTQYF.

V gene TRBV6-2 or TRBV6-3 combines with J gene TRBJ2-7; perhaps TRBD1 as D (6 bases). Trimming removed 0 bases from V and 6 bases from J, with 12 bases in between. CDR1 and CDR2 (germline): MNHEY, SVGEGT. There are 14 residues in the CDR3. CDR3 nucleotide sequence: TGTGCCAGCAGTTACTCGGACAGACTACTCGAGCAGTACTTC. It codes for CASSYSDRLLEQYF.

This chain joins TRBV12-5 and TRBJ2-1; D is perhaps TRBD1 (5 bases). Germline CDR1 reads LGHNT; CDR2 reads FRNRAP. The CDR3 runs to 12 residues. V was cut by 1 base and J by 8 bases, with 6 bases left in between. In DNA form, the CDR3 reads TGTGCTAGTGGTTTGGGCAGGGATGAGCAGTTCTTC. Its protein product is CASGLGRDEQFF.

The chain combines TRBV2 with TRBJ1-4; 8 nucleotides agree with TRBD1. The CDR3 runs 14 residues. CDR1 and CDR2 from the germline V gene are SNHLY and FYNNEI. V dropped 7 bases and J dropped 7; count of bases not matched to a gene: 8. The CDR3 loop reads CASKLRGLGEKLFF. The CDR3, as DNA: TGTGCCAGCAAGCTCAGGGGGCTTGGTGAAAAACTGTTTTTT.

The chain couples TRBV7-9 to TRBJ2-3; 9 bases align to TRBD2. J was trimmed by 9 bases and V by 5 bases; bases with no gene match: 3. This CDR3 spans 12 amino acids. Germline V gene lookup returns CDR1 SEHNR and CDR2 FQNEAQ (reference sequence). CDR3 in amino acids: CASSPAGGTQYF. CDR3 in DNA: TGTGCCAGCAGCCCAGCGGGGGGAACGCAGTATTTT.

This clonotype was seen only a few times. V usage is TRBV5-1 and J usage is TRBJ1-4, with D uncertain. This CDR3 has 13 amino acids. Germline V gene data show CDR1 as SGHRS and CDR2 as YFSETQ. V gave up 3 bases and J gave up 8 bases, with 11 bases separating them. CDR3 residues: CASSSGQVEKLFF. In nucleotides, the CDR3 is TGCGCCAGCAGCTCTGGCCAGGTAGAAAAACTGTTTTTT.

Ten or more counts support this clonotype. CDR3 protein: CASSLWRLGHNEQFF. The CDR3 DNA reads as TGTGCCAGCAGCTTGTGGAGACTAGGACACAATGAGCAGTTCTTC. The gene calls are TRBV5-6 and TRBJ2-1, with a weak D call TRBD2 (6 bases). The germline gives CDR1 SGHDT, CDR2 YYEEEE. Trimming shortened V by 1 base and J by 5 bases, and 13 bases separated the two germline ends. The CDR3 has 15 residues.

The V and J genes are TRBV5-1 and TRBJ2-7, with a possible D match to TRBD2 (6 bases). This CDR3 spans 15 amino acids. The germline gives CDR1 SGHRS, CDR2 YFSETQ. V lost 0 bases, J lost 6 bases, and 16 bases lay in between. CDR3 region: CASSLGSDWDFEQYF. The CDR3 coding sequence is TGCGCCAGCAGCTTGGGTAGTGATTGGGACTTCGAGCAGTACTTC.